Following are 15 T cell receptor beta chains from one sample sequenced in a study of T cell changes during pregnancy in multiple sclerosis. This table comes from immunoSEQ multiplex PCR, and its TCRdb copy is limited to in-frame clones, with some not included. Of fewer than 150,000 clones listed, 90% to 96% are singletons. The specimen comprised peripheral blood, sampled after pregnancy. The receptor source for this set is a female donor with multiple sclerosis, enrolled in a pregnancy study.

The chain employs TRBV4-1 and TRBJ2-7, with 11 bases that match TRBD2. V was clipped by 3 bases and J by 3 bases; unmatched bases: 4. Germline V gene sequence: CDR1 MGHRA, CDR2 YSYEKL. This CDR3 contains 15 residues. The CDR3 reads CASSQLAGGLYEQYF. CDR3 coding DNA: TGCGCCAGCAGCCAGCTAGCGGGAGGTCTCTACGAGCAGTACTTC.

The V call is TRBV2, the J call TRBJ2-7; D remains unclear. This CDR3 comprises 11 residues. The V end lost 5 bases, the J end lost 4 bases, and 6 bases lay between the germline ends. The germline gives CDR1 SNHLY, CDR2 FYNNEI. The CDR3 protein is CASSSLYEQYF. DNA for the CDR3: TGTGCCAGCAGTTCTTTGTACGAGCAGTACTTC. The full variable domain, in which reference TRBV2 and TRBJ2-7 provide the parts outside the CDR3, is EPEVTQTPSHQVTQMGQEVILRCVPISNHLYFYWYRQILGQKVEFLVSFYNNEISEKSEIFDDQFSVERPDGSNFTLKIRSTKLEDSAMYFCASSSLYEQYFGPGTRLTVT.

The rearrangement uses TRBV18 and TRBJ1-5; weak D call: TRBD1 (6 bases). The CDR3 has 13 residues. V lost 4 bases to trimming and J lost 5 bases, with 9 bases between them. Germline CDR1 KGHSH, CDR2 LQKENI. The CDR3 DNA reads as TGTGCCAGCTCACAGAACAGGGATCAGCCCCAGCATTTT. As protein: CASSQNRDQPQHF.

The DNA of the CDR3 is TGTGCCAGCTCACCTCACAGGGGCAATCAGCCCCAGCATTTT. It yields the protein CASSPHRGNQPQHF. The chain uses TRBV18 and TRBJ1-5; D possibly corresponds to TRBD1 (6 bases). The V and J ends lost 3 bases and 2 bases respectively, with 8 bases between them. CDR3 length: 14 amino acids. From germline, CDR1 is KGHSH and CDR2 LQKENI.

The rearrangement links TRBV27 to TRBJ2-7; maybe TRBD2 (5 bases). Trimming left V 4 bases short and J 7 bases short, with 17 bases between. CDR3 length: 14 amino acids. Germline CDR1 reads MNHEY; CDR2 reads SMNVEV (reference sequence). CDR3 sequence: CASSYGSNWEEQYF. The DNA of the CDR3 is TGTGCCAGCAGTTATGGGTCGAACTGGGAGGAGCAGTACTTC.

The rearrangement joins TRBV27 to TRBJ2-7; 7 bases line up with TRBD1. The CDR3 is 15 amino acids. The V gene end was trimmed by 2 bases and the J gene end by 4 bases; junction bases not matched to a gene: 8. Germline CDR1 is MNHEY and CDR2 is SMNVEV (reference sequence). Written as DNA, the CDR3 is TGTGCCAGCAGTTTAAAAGGGGGCGCGGTATACGAGCAGTACTTC. It encodes CASSLKGGAVYEQYF.

The genes are TRBV28 and TRBJ1-2; 7 bases are shared with TRBD1. J lost 4 bases, V lost 4 bases, and 9 bases had no gene match. Germline V gene lookup returns CDR1 MDHEN and CDR2 SYDVKM. The CDR3 sequence is 15 residues long. The CDR3 DNA follows: TGTGCCAGCAGTTCTACCTTTCCAGGGGGCTATGGCTACACCTTC. Translating gives CASSSTFPGGYGYTF.

The rearrangement joins TRBV6-5 to TRBJ2-1; TRBD2 matches 9 bases. Germline trimming cut 4 bases from V and 1 base from J; bases unmatched to any gene: 5. Germline CDR1 MNHEY, CDR2 SVGAGI. This CDR3 comprises 16 residues. CDR3 in DNA: TGTGCCAGCAGTTCAAGGACTAGCGTATCCTACAATGAGCAGTTCTTC. It yields the protein CASSSRTSVSYNEQFF.

This clone was detected once. The chain links TRBV18 to TRBJ2-4; TRBD1 agrees at 9 bases. The V gene's germline CDR1 is KGHSH and CDR2 LQKENI. The CDR3 is made up of 17 amino acids. V lost 0 bases to trimming and J lost 3 bases; unmatched junction nucleotides: 6. The CDR3 reads CASSPPGQGKSKNIQYF. Here the CDR3 DNA reads TGTGCCAGCTCACCACCGGGACAGGGAAAAAGCAAAAACATTCAGTACTTC.

The rearrangement links TRBV2 to TRBJ2-7; the D gene is possibly TRBD2 (6 bases). Germline V gives CDR1 SNHLY, CDR2 FYNNEI. V lost 6 bases, J lost 3 bases, and 12 bases lay in between. The CDR3 covers 13 residues. CDR3 loop: CASRGGESYEQYF. The DNA of the CDR3 is TGTGCCAGCAGGGGCGGGGAGAGCTACGAGCAGTACTTC. The full variable domain, in which reference TRBV2 and TRBJ2-7 provide the parts outside the CDR3, is EPEVTQTPSHQVTQMGQEVILRCVPISNHLYFYWYRQILGQKVEFLVSFYNNEISEKSEIFDDQFSVERPDGSNFTLKIRSTKLEDSAMYFCASRGGESYEQYFGPGTRLTVT.

V usage is TRBV6-1 and J usage is TRBJ2-7; D ambiguous. Trimming took 1 base from V and 4 from J, leaving 5 bases between them. CDR3 length equals 12 residues. In germline, CDR1 is MNHNS, CDR2 SASEGT. CDR3 nucleotides: TGTGCCAGCAGTGAAGACTGGTACGAGCAGTACTTC. Translating gives CASSEDWYEQYF.

The chain joins TRBV25-1 to TRBJ1-3, with a possible D match to TRBD1 (6 bases). The CDR3 spans 16 residues. The V and J ends lost 5 bases and 0 bases respectively, with 14 bases between them. CDR1 and CDR2 (germline): MGHDK, SYGVNS. The CDR3 spells CASSTPGHRSGNTIYF. The CDR3 DNA reads as TGTGCCAGCAGTACCCCGGGACATCGCTCTGGAAACACCATATATTTT.

The rearrangement links TRBV5-4 to TRBJ2-7, with 8 bases fitting TRBD1. The CDR3 runs to 15 residues. The ends lost 4 bases at V and 0 bases at J; junction bases unmatched: 6. Looked up from germline, CDR1 is SGHNT and CDR2 is YYREEE (reference sequence). CDR3 in DNA: TGTGCCAGCAGCACGGACAGGGCCGGCTCCTACGAGCAGTACTTC. As protein: CASSTDRAGSYEQYF. Supplemented by reference TRBV5-4 and TRBJ2-7, the full variable domain reads ETGVTQSPTHLIKTRGQQVTLRCSSQSGHNTVSWYQQALGQGPQFIFQYYREEENGRGNFPPRFSGLQFPNYSSELNVNALELDDSALYLCASSTDRAGSYEQYFGPGTRLTVT.

The chain carries TRBV29-1 and TRBJ2-1; D ambiguous. Germline V CDR1 and CDR2: SQVTM, ANQGSEA. This CDR3 has 12 residues. Trimming cost V 7 bases and J 1 base, with 8 bases left between them. The DNA of the CDR3 is TGCAGCGGCCAGGCGTCCTACAATGAGCAGTTCTTC. Its translation is CSGQASYNEQFF.

As DNA, the CDR3 is TGTGCCAGTAGTATAGAGGGACAGAGGGGGACCTACGAGCAGTACTTC. Translation gives CASSIEGQRGTYEQYF. The chain has TRBV19 and TRBJ2-7; 7 bases fit TRBD1. V lost 0 bases and J lost 2; bases outside the gene matches: 7. This CDR3 spans 16 amino acids. The germline V gene has CDR1 LNHDA and CDR2 SQIVND (reference sequence).